This TCR beta chain was sequenced for a study of cytomegalovirus exposure and HLA in healthy donors. With respect to this clone: The target antigen is unknown.

The primer mix had 60 Vbeta and 13 Jbeta primers. The table came from immunoSEQ multiplex PCR; TCRdb's copy has only in-frame clones and leaves some out. The sample has some 200,000 clones; more than 80% are singletons. Findings and caveats of the study: In a later analysis, CMV-associated beta chains were mostly HLA-associated, it appeared. Accurate prediction of most subjects' HLA-A and HLA-B alleles from TCR beta sequences was reported. Earlier results showed most TCR beta V segments being productive about 90% or about 30% of the time.

V was clipped by 0 bases and J by 7 bases; unmatched bases: 8. This CDR3 region has 15 residues. Germline assignment: CDR1 SGHRS and CDR2 YFSETQ. Sequenced sample: PBMCs. The chain has TRBV5-1 and TRBJ1-2; 8 positions match TRBD1. The sequence was obtained from a woman aged 50 to 60 in good health and CMV-seropositive. In DNA, the CDR3 is TGCGCCAGCAGCTTGGAACTGACAGGGGTTGGTGGCTACACCTTC. Protein product: CASSLELTGVGGYTF. Full variable domain (rest looked up from reference TRBV5-1 and TRBJ1-2): KAGVTQTPRYLIKTRGQQVTLSCSPISGHRSVSWYQQTPGQGLQFLFEYFSETQRNKGNFPGRFSGRQFSNSRSEMNVSTLELGDSALYLCASSLELTGVGGYTFGSGTRLTVV.